What follows are 8 T cell receptor beta chains derived from one specimen sequenced in a study of T-cell reconstitution after alpha-beta-depleted transplantation in children (dated by TCRdb to between 2015 and 2016). The receptor library was made with PCR. These reads were obtained on an Illumina HiSeq 2500. Molecular barcoding was employed in the preparation of TCR libraries, with unique molecular identifiers being used to normalize TCRbeta repertoire quantification. TCRdb took the public reads, trimmed them with fastp at Q25, ran MiXCR for clone calling and kept in-frame beta chains. For every CDR3 protein sequence, its rows merge into one entry that carries the most common genes and DNA. The sample table lists 600,000 to 700,000 distinct CDR3 sequences, around a sixth of them with a count of one. 0.9% to 1.2% of the sample rests with the top ten. This material consisted of PBMCs from the stem cell graft donor, taken from the stem cell graft. These receptors were taken from a human donor who donated a stem cell graft to a child with acute myeloid leukemia.

The table lists this clonotype with many counts. The rearrangement links TRBV10-3 to TRBJ1-1; unclear D gene. Germline CDR1 reads ENHRY; CDR2 reads SYGVKD. Trimming shortened V by 0 bases and J by 7 bases, and 12 bases separated the two germline ends. The CDR3 sequence is 14 residues long. CDR3 in DNA: TGTGCCATCAGTGAGTCGGAAAGTGCTGGTGAAGCTTTCTTT. Its translation is CAISESESAGEAFF.

As for this clonotype: It may be a read error: a sequence one base away is much more abundant. The chain couples TRBV6-1 to TRBJ1-1; TRBD1 matches 7 bases. Germline V gives CDR1 MNHNS, CDR2 SASEGT. The CDR3 runs 14 residues. J gave up 7 bases and V 6 bases, and 11 bases lay outside the gene matches. CDR3 bases: TGTGCCAGCAGCGACAGGGACATCAGAAGTGAAGCTTTCTTT. Protein product: CASSDRDIRSEAFF.

The V call is TRBV7-2, the J call TRBJ1-5; D is undetermined. Germline V gene data show CDR1 as SGHTA and CDR2 as FQGNSA. The V end was cut by 1 base, the J end by 7 bases, with 11 bases between. This CDR3 comprises 14 residues. The CDR3 region has the DNA TGTGCCAGCAGCTTAGTGAGAGCTGCACAGCCCCAGCATTTT. This translates into CASSLVRAAQPQHF.

This clonotype occurred a few times. V is TRBV12-3 or TRBV12-4 and J is TRBJ1-5; the D is unclear. The CDR3 loop spans 15 amino acids. V lost 7 bases and J lost 2, with 15 bases in between. DNA of the CDR3: TGTGCCAGCACCGTCGGACTGTCACGCAATCAGCCCCAGCATTTT. This translates into CASTVGLSRNQPQHF.

This clonotype was counted between two and nine times. The J gene is TRBJ1-5, the V gene TRBV20-1; D perhaps matches TRBD1 (5 bases). The germline gives CDR1 DFQATT, CDR2 SNEGSKA (reference sequence). Trimming cost V 0 bases and J 7 bases, with 16 bases left between them. The CDR3 spans 15 residues. DNA for the CDR3: TGCAGTGCTAGAGATTGGGGGAACAGCGGACAGCCCCAGCATTTT. It codes for CSARDWGNSGQPQHF.

This clonotype was seen ten or more times. The chain combines TRBV29-1 with TRBJ1-1, with 7 bases lining up with TRBD1. This CDR3 comprises 13 residues. CDR1 is SQVTM, CDR2 ANQGSEA, per germline. V shed 7 bases and J 3 bases; nucleotides not matched to a gene: 8. The CDR3 sequence is CSARQGMDTEAFF. The CDR3 DNA reads TGCAGCGCTCGACAGGGAATGGACACTGAAGCTTTCTTT.

At least ten counts were recorded for this clonotype. The rearrangement links TRBV20-1 to TRBJ2-7; 9 nucleotides line up with TRBD1. Germline CDR1 DFQATT, CDR2 SNEGSKA (reference sequence). The CDR3 is made up of 14 amino acids. CDR3 region: CSTSQGARSYEQYF. CDR3 in DNA: TGCAGCACGTCACAGGGGGCGAGATCCTACGAGCAGTACTTC.

The V gene is TRBV28, the J gene TRBJ2-4; 8 bases agree with TRBD2. After removal of 5 bases from V and 3 bases from J, the junction contained 3 bases not matched to a gene. Germline CDR1 is MDHEN and CDR2 is SYDVKM. CDR3 length: 14 residues. CDR3 DNA sequence: TGTGCCAGCAGTCCGGGAGGGGGCAAAAACATTCAGTACTTC. Amino acid sequence: CASSPGGGKNIQYF.